This T cell receptor beta chain was identified during a study of blood T cell repertoires in COVID-19. The junction had 15 bases not matched to a gene; V was cut back by 5 bases and J by 4 bases. The CDR3 sequence is 18 residues long. Per germline, CDR1 LGHDT and CDR2 YNNKEL (reference sequence). Method: immunoSEQ multiplex PCR; TCRdb's copy keeps in-frame clones and lacks some. The table lists approximately 170,000 clones, roughly 81% of them singletons. The sequenced material came from peripheral blood. The chain recombines TRBV3-1 (or the pseudogene TRBV3-2) with TRBJ2-7; TRBD2 matches at 12 bases. The TCR sequence derives from a woman aged 80 or over with COVID-19, enrolled during active disease. The CDR3 is CASSSRLAGEFNGYEQYF. In DNA, the CDR3 is TGTGCCAGCAGCTCCAGACTAGCGGGAGAATTTAATGGGTACGAGCAGTACTTC.